Each of the 17 T cell receptor beta chains below was sequenced from the same sample in a study of beta chain features in type 1 diabetes. Every bit of the isolated RNA underwent reverse transcription, so sequencing read expressed TCRB transcripts. Data came from immunoSEQ multiplex PCR; TCRdb stores just in-frame clones and leaves some out. The repertoire holds around 450,000 clones, with over 9.5% as singletons. The sequenced material came from naive CD4+ T cells from blood. The origin of the receptors is a young woman in good health.

The CDR3 loop is CASSQAPGPTGMVYGYTF. The CDR3 DNA sequence: TGCGCCAGCAGCCAAGCACCTGGCCCGACAGGGATGGTCTATGGCTACACCTTC. The chain uses TRBV4-3 and TRBJ1-2; 7 bases are shared with TRBD1. CDR1 and CDR2 (germline): LGHNA, YSLEER. This CDR3 has 18 amino acids. V shed 1 base, J shed 4 bases, and the junction held 15 bases outside the gene matches.

The chain combines TRBV7-9 with TRBJ1-1; 7 nucleotides align to TRBD1. This CDR3 is 13 amino acids long. V was clipped by 8 bases and J by 8 bases; unmatched bases: 11. The germline CDR1 and CDR2 sequences are SEHNR and FQNEAQ (reference sequence). As DNA, the CDR3 is TGTGCCAGCGGGCAATCGACAGGGACAGAAGCTTTCTTT. It translates to CASGQSTGTEAFF.

The gene calls are TRBV2 and TRBJ2-1; D might be TRBD1 (6 bases). Germline V gene lookup returns CDR1 SNHLY and CDR2 FYNNEI. V was trimmed by 6 bases and J by 7 bases, leaving 7 bases between them. The CDR3 runs to 11 residues. CDR3 DNA sequence: TGTGCCAGCAGACAGGGTAATGAGCAGTTCTTC. Translated, it gives CASRQGNEQFF.

CDR3 nucleotide sequence: TGTGCCAGCAGCACCTTTAGCGGGAGGGGATACAATGAGCAGTTCTTC. This translates into CASSTFSGRGYNEQFF. This sequence joins TRBV14 and TRBJ2-1, with 11 nucleotides matching TRBD2. This CDR3 spans 16 amino acids. The germline V gene encodes CDR1 SGHDN and CDR2 FVKESK. V shed 5 bases, J shed 4 bases, and the junction held 7 bases outside the gene matches. The entire variable domain, with the rest obtained from reference TRBV14 and TRBJ2-1, is as follows: EAGVTQFPSHSVIEKGQTVTLRCDPISGHDNLYWYRRVMGKEIKFLLHFVKESKQDESGMPNNRFLAERTGGTYSTLKVQPAELEDSGVYFCASSTFSGRGYNEQFFGPGTRLTVL.

At least ten counts were recorded for this clone. The V call is TRBV15, the J call TRBJ1-2, with D possibly being TRBD1 (5 bases). The CDR3 has 12 amino acids. Per germline, CDR1 LNHNV and CDR2 YYDKDF (reference sequence). V lost 6 bases and J 9 bases, leaving 14 bases between the germline ends. CDR3 sequence: CATRATGGRYTF. CDR3 coding DNA: TGTGCCACCAGGGCTACAGGCGGGCGCTACACCTTC. Full variable domain (rest looked up from reference TRBV15 and TRBJ1-2): DAMVIQNPRYQVTQFGKPVTLSCSQTLNHNVMYWYQQKSSQAPKLLFHYYDKDFNNEADTPDNFQSRRPNTSFCFLDIRSPGLGDTAMYLCATRATGGRYTFGSGTRLTVV.

CDR3 DNA sequence: TGTGCCAGCAGCTTAATGGGACTAGGGAATGAGCAGTTCTTC. Amino acids: CASSLMGLGNEQFF. The V and J genes are TRBV13 and TRBJ2-1; 8 nucleotides match TRBD2. CDR1 PRHDT and CDR2 FYEKMQ come from the germline V gene (reference sequence). J was trimmed by 7 bases and V by 2 bases; bases with no gene match: 4. The CDR3 has 14 amino acids.

The V call is TRBV10-3, the J call TRBJ2-5, with D possibly called TRBD1 or TRBD2 (5 bases each). The germline V gene encodes CDR1 ENHRY and CDR2 SYGVKD. V was trimmed by 6 bases and J by 3 bases, leaving 11 bases between them. This CDR3 is built from 13 residues. The CDR3 loop is CAISRGAEETQYF. The CDR3 DNA is TGTGCCATCAGCCGAGGGGCGGAAGAGACCCAGTACTTC.

The V gene is TRBV7-6, the J gene TRBJ2-7; 10 nucleotides line up with TRBD1. This CDR3 has 14 residues. Germline values: CDR1 SGHVS, CDR2 FNYEAQ. V trimming: 5 bases; J trimming: 5 bases; junction bases outside the gene matches: 6. CDR3 sequence (DNA): TGTGCCAGCAGCACGGGACAGGGGAATAACGAGCAGTACTTC. As protein: CASSTGQGNNEQYF.

The chain carries TRBV18 and TRBJ2-3, with TRBD2 as a possible D gene (6 bases). Germline lookup yields CDR1 KGHSH and CDR2 LQKENI. The CDR3 sequence is 16 residues long. Trimming pared 1 base from V and 4 bases from J, leaving 15 bases between. In DNA form, the CDR3 reads TGTGCCAGCTCACCACTGCCTCGGGGGATGGCAGATACGCAGTATTTT. Protein product: CASSPLPRGMADTQYF.

The chain employs TRBV2 and TRBJ1-4, with 8 bases matching TRBD1. This CDR3 is 12 amino acids long. J was trimmed by 8 bases and V by 8 bases; bases with no gene match: 4. The germline gives CDR1 SNHLY, CDR2 FYNNEI. The CDR3 here is CASGTGREKLFF. In nucleotides, the CDR3 is TGTGCCAGCGGGACAGGTCGAGAAAAACTGTTTTTT.

This chain joins TRBV28 and TRBJ2-7, with 9 bases identical to TRBD2. V dropped 6 bases and J dropped 4; count of bases not matched to a gene: 10. The CDR3 is made up of 15 amino acids. Germline V gene lookup returns CDR1 MDHEN and CDR2 SYDVKM. The CDR3 DNA reads as TGTGCCAGCAGAGGCGGTTCTAGCGGGGCTTACGAGCAGTACGTC. As protein: CASRGGSSGAYEQYV.

The V and J genes are TRBV29-1 and TRBJ2-1; 7 bases match TRBD1. Germline-derived CDR1 and CDR2 are SQVTM and ANQGSEA. Trimming removed 7 bases from V and 6 bases from J; junction bases left unmatched: 18. The CDR3 runs to 16 residues. Written as DNA, the CDR3 is TGCAGCGCGGAGAGTTTCGACAGGGAGTGGGGCAATGAGCAGTTCTTC. Translating it yields CSAESFDREWGNEQFF.

This clone was detected a few times. The chain has TRBV27 and TRBJ2-5, with D hard to call. The CDR3 covers 14 residues. V was clipped by 8 bases and J by 5 bases, with 18 bases between them. CDR1 is MNHEY, CDR2 SMNVEV, per germline (reference sequence). The CDR3 region is CASGPSWVGETQYF. The CDR3 coding sequence is TGTGCCAGCGGCCCCTCATGGGTTGGGGAGACCCAGTACTTC.

The sample holds a few counts of this clone. The genes are TRBV7-9 and TRBJ1-2, with 8 bases identical to TRBD1. Germline V gene sequence: CDR1 SEHNR, CDR2 FQNEAQ (reference sequence). Trimming at V came to 5 bases and at J to 5 bases, leaving 10 bases not matched to a gene. The CDR3 loop spans 15 amino acids. CDR3 nucleotide sequence: TGTGCCAGCAGCGTCGGGACAGGTGGTTTGTATGGCTACACCTTC. Protein: CASSVGTGGLYGYTF. Variable domain in full (rest from reference TRBV7-9 and TRBJ1-2): DTGVSQNPRHKITKRGQNVTFRCDPISEHNRLYWYRQTLGQGPEFLTYFQNEAQLEKSRLLSDRFSAERPKGSFSTLEIQRTEQGDSAMYLCASSVGTGGLYGYTFGSGTRLTVV.

This clone was counted a few times. The sample has other DNA sequences that encode this CDR3 too. The J gene is TRBJ2-5, the V gene TRBV15; D unresolved. Germline CDR1 and CDR2: LNHNV and YYDKDF (reference sequence). Trimming removed 1 base from V and 3 bases from J, with 6 bases in between. The CDR3 has 13 amino acids. The CDR3 DNA sequence: TGTGCCACCAGCAGAGCCCCAGAAGAGACCCAGTACTTC. Translated: CATSRAPEETQYF.

The rearrangement links TRBV5-1 to TRBJ2-3; 7 positions agree with TRBD1. The V and J ends lost 2 bases and 2 bases, in that order; junction bases with no gene match: 5. CDR3 length: 15 residues. CDR1 is SGHRS and CDR2 is YFSETQ in the germline V gene. This chain's CDR3 is CASSLGGTDTDTQYF. CDR3 bases: TGCGCCAGCAGCTTAGGGGGCACTGACACAGATACGCAGTATTTT. Full variable domain (missing parts from reference TRBV5-1 and TRBJ2-3): KAGVTQTPRYLIKTRGQQVTLSCSPISGHRSVSWYQQTPGQGLQFLFEYFSETQRNKGNFPGRFSGRQFSNSRSEMNVSTLELGDSALYLCASSLGGTDTDTQYFGPGTRLTVL.

This chain links TRBV27 with TRBJ2-7; D is ambiguous. Trimming left V 3 bases short and J 6 bases short, with 3 bases between. Germline V gives CDR1 MNHEY, CDR2 SMNVEV (reference sequence). This CDR3 region has 10 residues. The DNA of the CDR3 is TGTGCCAGCAGTTTCAGCGAGCAGTACGTC. This encodes CASSFSEQYV.